This is a list of T cell receptor beta chains from one sample in a study of blood T cells in healthy people across ages. TCRdb re-derived calls from the 5' RACE reads in MiXCR, one entry per CDR3 protein. The sample lists about a million distinct CDR3 sequences; roughly 52% were seen once. The material sequenced was blood. These receptors were collected from a man aged 30-40 years in good health. Each CDR3 is given with its conserved first and last residue. The D gene is left open where the match is weak. The size field is filled for only some rows; it gives once, few, many or a size class.

d_call: .
cdr3_length: 14
v_call: TRBV29-1
clone_size: few
j_call: TRBJ1-1
cdr3_nt: TGCAGCGGGACGACGGCCCTTAGACCCACTGAAGCTTTCTTT
cdr3_aa: CSGTTALRPTEAFF

d_call: TRBD2
cdr3_length: 20
v_call: TRBV6-2/TRBV6-3
clone_size: .
j_call: TRBJ2-7
cdr3_nt: TGTGCCAGCAGTTACCCAACCCATACTGGACTAGACTTTTTTTCAGACGAGCAGTACTTC
cdr3_aa: CASSYPTHTGLDFFSDEQYF

d_call: .
cdr3_length: 11
v_call: TRBV25-1
clone_size: many
j_call: TRBJ2-5
cdr3_nt: TGTGCCAGCAGTGTAAAAGAGACCCAGTACTTC
cdr3_aa: CASSVKETQYF

d_call: .
cdr3_length: 14
v_call: TRBV12-3/TRBV12-4
clone_size: .
j_call: TRBJ2-1
cdr3_nt: TGTGCCGGCAGTTTAGCACAGAGGGACAATGAGCAGTTCTTC
cdr3_aa: CAGSLAQRDNEQFF

d_call: .
cdr3_length: 14
v_call: TRBV5-1
clone_size: few
j_call: TRBJ2-7
cdr3_nt: TGCGCCAGCAGCTTGGAGCCCCGCTCCTACGAGCAGTACTTC
cdr3_aa: CASSLEPRSYEQYF

d_call: .
cdr3_length: 14
v_call: TRBV7-9
clone_size: .
j_call: TRBJ2-7
cdr3_nt: TGTGCCAGCAGCTTCACAGGGACGACATACGAGCAGTACTTC
cdr3_aa: CASSFTGTTYEQYF

d_call: TRBD1
cdr3_length: 14
v_call: TRBV20-1
clone_size: once
j_call: TRBJ2-3
cdr3_nt: TGCAGTGCGCTTTCCAGGGGGCGCGTAGATACGCAGTATTTT
cdr3_aa: CSALSRGRVDTQYF

d_call: .
cdr3_length: 12
v_call: TRBV30
clone_size: .
j_call: TRBJ2-1
cdr3_nt: TGTGCCTGGGGATACCGGGTAACAGAGCAGTTCTTC
cdr3_aa: CAWGYRVTEQFF

d_call: .
cdr3_length: 14
v_call: TRBV4-1
clone_size: many
j_call: TRBJ1-2
cdr3_nt: TGCGCCAGCACCCGGGACGTTGGCGGTTATGGCTACACCTTC
cdr3_aa: CASTRDVGGYGYTF

d_call: TRBD2
cdr3_length: 16
v_call: TRBV7-3
clone_size: many
j_call: TRBJ2-1
cdr3_nt: TGTGCCAGCAGCTTAGGTCCAGCGGGGGGTCTCAATGAGCAGTTCTTC
cdr3_aa: CASSLGPAGGLNEQFF

d_call: TRBD1
cdr3_length: 14
v_call: TRBV9
clone_size: .
j_call: TRBJ2-3
cdr3_nt: TGTGCCAGCAGCGCCCAGGGGGCAACAGATACGCAGTATTTT
cdr3_aa: CASSAQGATDTQYF

d_call: TRBD2
cdr3_length: 17
v_call: TRBV30
clone_size: .
j_call: TRBJ2-1
cdr3_nt: TGTGCCTGGAGTGTTTGGAGCGGGGGGGCGGGATACAATGAGCAGTTCTTC
cdr3_aa: CAWSVWSGGAGYNEQFF

d_call: TRBD1
cdr3_length: 19
v_call: TRBV2
clone_size: few
j_call: TRBJ2-7
cdr3_nt: TGTGCCAGCAGTGACAGGGGGCTGGACAGGGCTCCCCTCTCCTACGAGCAGTACTTC
cdr3_aa: CASSDRGLDRAPLSYEQYF

d_call: .
cdr3_length: 16
v_call: TRBV6-5
clone_size: few
j_call: TRBJ2-1
cdr3_nt: TGTGCCAGCAGCCGGACAGCTGAGTTTTCCTACAATGAGCAGTTCTTC
cdr3_aa: CASSRTAEFSYNEQFF

d_call: .
cdr3_length: 11
v_call: TRBV20-1
clone_size: few
j_call: TRBJ2-5
cdr3_nt: TGCAGTGCTAACAACCAAGAGACCCAGTACTTC
cdr3_aa: CSANNQETQYF

d_call: TRBD2
cdr3_length: 23
v_call: TRBV7-2
clone_size: .
j_call: TRBJ2-3
cdr3_nt: TGTGCCAGCAGCTTAGCGATAGGAGAAGGGGCTAGCGGGGGCCACTCTGGGACAGATACGCAGTATTTT
cdr3_aa: CASSLAIGEGASGGHSGTDTQYF

d_call: .
cdr3_length: 13
v_call: TRBV13
clone_size: few
j_call: TRBJ2-1
cdr3_nt: TGTGCCAGCAGCTCACTATCTAGGGATGAGCAGTTCTTC
cdr3_aa: CASSSLSRDEQFF

d_call: .
cdr3_length: 15
v_call: TRBV12-3/TRBV12-4
clone_size: .
j_call: TRBJ2-1
cdr3_nt: TGTGCCAGCAGTTTACAGGGGATAAGCTACAATGAGCAGTTCTTC
cdr3_aa: CASSLQGISYNEQFF

d_call: TRBD1
cdr3_length: 13
v_call: TRBV7-2
clone_size: .
j_call: TRBJ2-7
cdr3_nt: TGTGCCAGCAGCGACCGACAGGGGTACGAGCAGTACTTC
cdr3_aa: CASSDRQGYEQYF

d_call: TRBD1
cdr3_length: 17
v_call: TRBV7-6
clone_size: few
j_call: TRBJ2-3
cdr3_nt: TGTGCCAGCAGCTTAGTGGTTAGAGGCAGGGGGACAGATACGCAGTATTTT
cdr3_aa: CASSLVVRGRGTDTQYF

d_call: .
cdr3_length: 14
v_call: TRBV29-1
clone_size: few
j_call: TRBJ1-1
cdr3_nt: TGCAGCGTTGAAGATTGGCAGGAGGGTTATGAAGCTTTCTTT
cdr3_aa: CSVEDWQEGYEAFF

d_call: .
cdr3_length: 13
v_call: TRBV7-6
clone_size: .
j_call: TRBJ1-1
cdr3_nt: TGTGCCTCGACCGGGGAGGCGAACACTGAAGCTTTCTTT
cdr3_aa: CASTGEANTEAFF

d_call: TRBD1
cdr3_length: 14
v_call: TRBV29-1
clone_size: .
j_call: TRBJ2-3
cdr3_nt: TGCAGCGTTGGACAGGGTGGGAAGGCAGATACGCAGTATTTT
cdr3_aa: CSVGQGGKADTQYF

d_call: .
cdr3_length: 12
v_call: TRBV7-9
clone_size: .
j_call: TRBJ2-3
cdr3_nt: TGTGCCAGCAGCAAAGACACAGATACGCAGTATTTT
cdr3_aa: CASSKDTDTQYF

d_call: TRBD1
cdr3_length: 17
v_call: TRBV4-3
clone_size: many
j_call: TRBJ2-7
cdr3_nt: TGCGCCAGCAGCCGGACTGGGACAGGGGACCTTAGGTACGAGCAGTACTTC
cdr3_aa: CASSRTGTGDLRYEQYF

d_call: TRBD1
cdr3_length: 14
v_call: TRBV29-1
clone_size: .
j_call: TRBJ2-3
cdr3_nt: TGCAGCGTTGACCCGACAGGGGCCACAGATACGCAGTATTTT
cdr3_aa: CSVDPTGATDTQYF

d_call: .
cdr3_length: 17
v_call: TRBV6-6
clone_size: few
j_call: TRBJ1-6
cdr3_nt: TGTGCCAGCAGTTACTCGGTACAGGCGAACATCAATTCACCCCTCCACTTT
cdr3_aa: CASSYSVQANINSPLHF

d_call: .
cdr3_length: 16
v_call: TRBV15
clone_size: .
j_call: TRBJ2-5
cdr3_nt: TGTGCCACCAGCAGAGATCGGGCAGGATGGGAAGAGACCCAGTACTTC
cdr3_aa: CATSRDRAGWEETQYF

d_call: .
cdr3_length: 16
v_call: TRBV6-5
clone_size: .
j_call: TRBJ2-7
cdr3_nt: TGTGCCAGCAGTTACTCGTCGGTGGAGGGGACCTACGAGCAGTACTTC
cdr3_aa: CASSYSSVEGTYEQYF

d_call: TRBD2
cdr3_length: 17
v_call: TRBV5-1
clone_size: .
j_call: TRBJ2-3
cdr3_nt: TGCGCCAGCAGCGCGGGAACTAGCGGGGCGCGCGGTGATACGCAGTATTTT
cdr3_aa: CASSAGTSGARGDTQYF

d_call: TRBD1
cdr3_length: 15
v_call: TRBV15
clone_size: .
j_call: TRBJ2-5
cdr3_nt: TGTGCCACCAGCAGAGTCGGTCAGGGGGCGAGGGAGCAGTACTTC
cdr3_aa: CATSRVGQGAREQYF

d_call: .
cdr3_length: 15
v_call: TRBV12-3/TRBV12-4
clone_size: few
j_call: TRBJ2-4
cdr3_nt: TGTGCCAGCAGTTTAGTAGGGCCTCAGGGAGCCATTCAGTACTTC
cdr3_aa: CASSLVGPQGAIQYF

d_call: TRBD2
cdr3_length: 16
v_call: TRBV3-1
clone_size: many
j_call: TRBJ2-4
cdr3_nt: TGTGCCAGCAGCCAAGTAGCGGGGGGCCAAATAAACATTCAGTACTTC
cdr3_aa: CASSQVAGGQINIQYF

d_call: .
cdr3_length: 14
v_call: TRBV6-5
clone_size: .
j_call: TRBJ1-1
cdr3_nt: TGTGCCAGCAGTTACTCATCCCGGGAGACTGAAGCTTTCTTT
cdr3_aa: CASSYSSRETEAFF

d_call: .
cdr3_length: 12
v_call: TRBV29-1
clone_size: .
j_call: TRBJ2-1
cdr3_nt: TGCAGCGTTGTTACTAGCTCCAATGAGCAGTTCTTC
cdr3_aa: CSVVTSSNEQFF

d_call: .
cdr3_length: 15
v_call: TRBV11-3
clone_size: .
j_call: TRBJ1-6
cdr3_nt: TGTGCCAGCAGCTCCAAAACAAGGGGCAATTCACCCCTCCACTTT
cdr3_aa: CASSSKTRGNSPLHF

d_call: TRBD1
cdr3_length: 17
v_call: TRBV6-5
clone_size: few
j_call: TRBJ2-4
cdr3_nt: TGTGCCAGCAGCCGGACAGGGCTTTGGGGGGACAAAAACATTCAGTACTTC
cdr3_aa: CASSRTGLWGDKNIQYF

d_call: TRBD2
cdr3_length: 15
v_call: TRBV5-1
clone_size: .
j_call: TRBJ2-3
cdr3_nt: TGCGCCAGCAGCTTCGGACTAGCGGGGATCGATACGCAGTATTTT
cdr3_aa: CASSFGLAGIDTQYF

d_call: .
cdr3_length: 13
v_call: TRBV29-1
clone_size: many
j_call: TRBJ2-3
cdr3_nt: TGCAGCGTTGAAGGCGCGAGCACAGATACGCAGTATTTT
cdr3_aa: CSVEGASTDTQYF

d_call: TRBD1
cdr3_length: 13
v_call: TRBV12-3/TRBV12-4
clone_size: once
j_call: TRBJ1-1
cdr3_nt: TGTGCCAGCGGACAGGGCTTTGGCACTGAAGCTTTCTTT
cdr3_aa: CASGQGFGTEAFF